Reported below is one T cell receptor beta chain. Its antigen is still unknown. Researchers ran the PCR with 60 Vbeta and 13 Jbeta primers. The method was immunoSEQ multiplex PCR; TCRdb's version includes in-frame clones alone and lacks a portion of them. The table has 160,000 or so clones, approximately 79% seen once. After removal of 5 bases from V and 6 bases from J, the junction contained 7 bases not matched to a gene. Looked up from germline, CDR1 is SGHAT and CDR2 is FQNNGV. The CDR3 has 15 residues. These data originate in a study of cytomegalovirus exposure and HLA in healthy donors. Study-level results: Analyses of presence/absence relied on an assumption of roughly uniform sequencing depth across donors.

This chain links TRBV11-2 with TRBJ2-7; 13 nucleotides match TRBD2. The specimen was PBMCs. This clonotype was obtained from a woman aged 45-65 years in good health and CMV-seropositive. In DNA, the CDR3 is TGTGCCAGCAGCCTGCGCGGACTAGCGGGAGTCGAGCAGTACTTC. Protein sequence: CASSLRGLAGVEQYF.